These T cell receptor beta chains were read from a single sample in a study of blood T cell repertoires in COVID-19. Repertoires were generated with immunoSEQ multiplex PCR, while TCRdb's copy carries only in-frame clones and drops some. This table has about 80,000 clones, 76% appearing once. The source material was peripheral blood. Every receptor here comes from a man in his 70s with active or convalescent COVID-19. The conserved cysteine and the conserved F or W are not part of the CDR3 here.

J gene: TRBJ2-1
V gene: TRBV18
CDR3 protein: ASSPRLAGRDEQF

J gene: TRBJ2-1
V gene: TRBV18
CDR3 protein: ASSPGTGYNEQF

J gene: TRBJ1-4
V gene: TRBV21-1
CDR3 protein: ASTQGQGALEEKLF

J gene: TRBJ1-1
V gene: TRBV2
CDR3 protein: ASTSLNTEAF

J gene: TRBJ1-1
V gene: TRBV2
CDR3 protein: ASSDYDRPTEAF

J gene: TRBJ2-6
V gene: TRBV11-3
CDR3 protein: ASSWHAGANVLT

J gene: TRBJ1-5
V gene: TRBV30
CDR3 protein: AWSVSEQPQH

J gene: TRBJ2-7
V gene: TRBV2
CDR3 protein: ASSEQGYFVSEQY

J gene: TRBJ2-7
V gene: TRBV7-9
CDR3 protein: ASSVTGTGYYEQY

J gene: TRBJ1-1
V gene: TRBV18
CDR3 protein: ASSTDRNTEAF

J gene: TRBJ1-2
V gene: TRBV6-5
CDR3 protein: ASSYSDRESIGYT

J gene: TRBJ1-5
V gene: TRBV4-1
CDR3 protein: ASSQENRANQPQH

J gene: TRBJ1-1
V gene: TRBV11-2
CDR3 protein: ASSLQGREKAF

J gene: TRBJ2-1
V gene: TRBV7-2
CDR3 protein: ASRGGGGPYNEQF

J gene: TRBJ1-2
V gene: TRBV5-1
CDR3 protein: ASSAGQGSPTGYT

J gene: TRBJ2-7
V gene: TRBV3-1/TRBV3-2
CDR3 protein: ASSHLGQAPYEQY

J gene: TRBJ2-6
V gene: TRBV2
CDR3 protein: ASRLQSSGANVLT

J gene: TRBJ1-6
V gene: TRBV30
CDR3 protein: AWSPRTDSPLH

J gene: TRBJ1-5
V gene: TRBV28
CDR3 protein: ASSLGPYSNQPQH

J gene: TRBJ2-6
V gene: TRBV27
CDR3 protein: ASSLSPDRGQSGANVLT

J gene: TRBJ2-1
V gene: TRBV27
CDR3 protein: ASSPSGGRGRTYNEQF

J gene: TRBJ2-5
V gene: TRBV6-6
CDR3 protein: ASTLGGETQY

J gene: TRBJ1-5
V gene: TRBV6-5
CDR3 protein: ASSYSNRGNQPQH

J gene: TRBJ2-7
V gene: TRBV7-9
CDR3 protein: ASSLSGTVDEQY

J gene: TRBJ1-5
V gene: TRBV7-9
CDR3 protein: ATPAGQPQH

J gene: TRBJ1-5
V gene: TRBV27
CDR3 protein: ASSLRTGTGAVFDQPQH

J gene: TRBJ2-7
V gene: TRBV7-2
CDR3 protein: ASSAADFEQY

J gene: TRBJ2-1
V gene: TRBV13
CDR3 protein: ASRERAQGNYNEQF

J gene: TRBJ1-1
V gene: TRBV7-2
CDR3 protein: ASSLGQGGMNTEAF

J gene: TRBJ1-3
V gene: TRBV30
CDR3 protein: AWSPGFSSGNTIY

J gene: TRBJ2-6
V gene: TRBV3-1/TRBV3-2
CDR3 protein: ASSQDGPGTGANVLT

J gene: TRBJ2-2
V gene: TRBV27
CDR3 protein: ASSGLAGGIGDGELF

J gene: TRBJ1-3
V gene: TRBV7-2
CDR3 protein: ASSLAVGRGRMANTIY

J gene: TRBJ2-1
V gene: TRBV10-3
CDR3 protein: ATGALAGENEQF

J gene: TRBJ1-3
V gene: TRBV7-8
CDR3 protein: ASSLVGGSAVSGNTIY